This is a list of T cell receptor beta chains from one sample in a study of response to subunit inactivated influenza vaccine. TCRdb analysed the RT-PCR reads with MiXCR anew, one entry per CDR3 protein. The table shows hundreds of thousands of distinct CDR3 sequences, with 11% to 15% occurring only once. The source was PBMCs from blood, collected 14 days before vaccination. The receptors come from a man between 50 and 59 years old who received an inactivated influenza vaccine. Each CDR3 is given without its conserved first and last residue. Each record gives: V gene, CDR3 protein.

v_call: TRBV7-9; cdr3_aa: ASSFGTGKGYEQY
v_call: TRBV12-3/TRBV12-4; cdr3_aa: ASSRGTVAKNIQY
v_call: TRBV12-3/TRBV12-4; cdr3_aa: ASSLTDRLFQETQY
v_call: TRBV4-1; cdr3_aa: ASSQVGYNEQF
v_call: TRBV6-6; cdr3_aa: ASKPGGETQY
v_call: TRBV11-2; cdr3_aa: ASSLSGGASDTQY
v_call: TRBV12-3/TRBV12-4; cdr3_aa: ASSLDGGWETQY
v_call: TRBV20-1; cdr3_aa: SARDLPGKGLAGEVVETQY
v_call: TRBV30; cdr3_aa: AWKNRQAGSYT
v_call: TRBV29-1; cdr3_aa: SVMEVRSYEQY
v_call: TRBV7-6; cdr3_aa: ASSLTGLAGGRVYNEQF
v_call: TRBV11-2; cdr3_aa: ASSRRTGSGYGYT
v_call: TRBV11-2; cdr3_aa: ASSSPGGAEAF
v_call: TRBV15; cdr3_aa: ATSGRLRAGEAADTQY
v_call: TRBV2; cdr3_aa: ASSGWEERGDSYEQY
v_call: TRBV5-1; cdr3_aa: ASSPGTVLTNEKLF
v_call: TRBV29-1; cdr3_aa: SVESPGETQY
v_call: TRBV10-3; cdr3_aa: ASQGTYHNSYEQY
v_call: TRBV4-3; cdr3_aa: ASSQDWTDNYGYT
v_call: TRBV7-9; cdr3_aa: ASTSQGMNTEAF
v_call: TRBV6-6; cdr3_aa: ASRKGQETQY
v_call: TRBV20-1; cdr3_aa: SASSYGYT
v_call: TRBV4-2; cdr3_aa: ASSQELGTGGITGELF
v_call: TRBV27; cdr3_aa: ASSSWTGGPYNEQF
v_call: TRBV24-1; cdr3_aa: ATSDPPHRSGANVLT
v_call: TRBV19; cdr3_aa: ASSSGLLGAKNIQY
v_call: TRBV7-6; cdr3_aa: ASSSTRSDTQY
v_call: TRBV6-4; cdr3_aa: ASSALAGRSNEQF
v_call: TRBV12-3/TRBV12-4; cdr3_aa: ASNPSGGVDIGTQY
v_call: TRBV28; cdr3_aa: ASTNHNEQF
v_call: TRBV13; cdr3_aa: ASSPGPTLAKNIQY
v_call: TRBV18; cdr3_aa: ASSPPGSWDIQY
v_call: TRBV6-2/TRBV6-3; cdr3_aa: ASSYSRGRGEQF
v_call: TRBV5-1; cdr3_aa: ASSLYTGPLYQETQY
v_call: TRBV10-3; cdr3_aa: AISESGLAGATGELF
v_call: TRBV21-1; cdr3_aa: ASSNPSERGTQY
v_call: TRBV6-5; cdr3_aa: ASSYFQGAYEQY
v_call: TRBV5-1; cdr3_aa: ASSLDSSETQY
v_call: TRBV6-1; cdr3_aa: ASKMGRANSPLH
v_call: TRBV5-1; cdr3_aa: ASSSSGSAYNEQF
v_call: TRBV5-6; cdr3_aa: ASSFGTGAQY
v_call: TRBV9; cdr3_aa: ASSETGLAFEQY
v_call: TRBV28; cdr3_aa: ASSRDRGYGYT
v_call: TRBV5-1; cdr3_aa: ASSVGQGARNNEQF
v_call: TRBV6-5; cdr3_aa: ASSYTGVHSETQY
v_call: TRBV3-1; cdr3_aa: ASSQDSGPDQPQH
v_call: TRBV5-1; cdr3_aa: ASSLAGKSYEQY